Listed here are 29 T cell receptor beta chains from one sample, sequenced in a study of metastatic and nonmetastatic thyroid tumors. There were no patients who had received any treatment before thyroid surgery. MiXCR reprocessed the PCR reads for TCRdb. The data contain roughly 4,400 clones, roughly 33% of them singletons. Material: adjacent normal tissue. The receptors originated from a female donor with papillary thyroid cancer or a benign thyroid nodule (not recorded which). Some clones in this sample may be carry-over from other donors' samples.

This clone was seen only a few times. In DNA, the CDR3 is TGTGCCAGCAGTCTTCGAAGGGGAAACACCGGGGAGCTGTTTTTT. This codes for CASSLRRGNTGELFF. V gene TRBV6-1 combines with J gene TRBJ2-2, with D possibly being TRBD1 (5 bases). Trimming shortened V by 5 bases and J by 2 bases, and 12 bases separated the two germline ends. Looked up from germline, CDR1 is MNHNS and CDR2 is SASEGT. The CDR3 is 15 residues long.

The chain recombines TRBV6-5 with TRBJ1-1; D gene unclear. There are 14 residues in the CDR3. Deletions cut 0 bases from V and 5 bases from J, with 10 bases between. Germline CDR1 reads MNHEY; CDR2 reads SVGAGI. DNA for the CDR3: TGTGCCAGCAGTTACTCGCGCCGGGAAACTGAAGCTTTCTTT. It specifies CASSYSRRETEAFF.

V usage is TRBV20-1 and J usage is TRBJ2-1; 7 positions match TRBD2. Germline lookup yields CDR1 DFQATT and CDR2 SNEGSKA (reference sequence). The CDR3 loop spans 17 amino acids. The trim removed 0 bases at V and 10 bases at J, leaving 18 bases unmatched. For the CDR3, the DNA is TGCAGTGCTAGAGATCCGATTGGCCGGGCCGCGGGAGAAGAGCAGTTCTTC. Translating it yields CSARDPIGRAAGEEQFF.

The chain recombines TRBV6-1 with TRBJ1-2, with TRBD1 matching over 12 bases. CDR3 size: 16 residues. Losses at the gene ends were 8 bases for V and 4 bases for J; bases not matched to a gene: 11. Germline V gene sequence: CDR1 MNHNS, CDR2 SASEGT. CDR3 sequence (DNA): TGTGCCAGCTATTTCCCCGGGACAGGGGGCAGCTATGGCTACACCTTC. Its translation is CASYFPGTGGSYGYTF.

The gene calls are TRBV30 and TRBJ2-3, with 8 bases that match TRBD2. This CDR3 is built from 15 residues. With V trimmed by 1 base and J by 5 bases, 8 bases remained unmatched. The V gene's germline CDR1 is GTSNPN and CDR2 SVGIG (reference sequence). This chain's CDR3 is CAWSADGGAKDTQYF. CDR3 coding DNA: TGTGCCTGGAGTGCCGACGGGGGGGCCAAAGATACGCAGTATTTT. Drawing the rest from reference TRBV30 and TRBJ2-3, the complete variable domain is SQTIHQWPATLVQPVGSPLSLECTVEGTSNPNLYWYRQAAGRGLQLLFYSVGIGQISSEVPQNLSASRPQDRQFILSSKKLLLSDSGFYLCAWSADGGAKDTQYFGPGTRLTVL.

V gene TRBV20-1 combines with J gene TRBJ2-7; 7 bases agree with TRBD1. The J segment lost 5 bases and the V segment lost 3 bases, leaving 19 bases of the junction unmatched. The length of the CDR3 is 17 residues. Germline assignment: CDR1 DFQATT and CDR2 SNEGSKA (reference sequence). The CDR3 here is CSARVKPAGGTSNEQYF. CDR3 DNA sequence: TGCAGTGCTAGGGTCAAGCCCGCAGGGGGAACATCCAACGAGCAGTACTTC.

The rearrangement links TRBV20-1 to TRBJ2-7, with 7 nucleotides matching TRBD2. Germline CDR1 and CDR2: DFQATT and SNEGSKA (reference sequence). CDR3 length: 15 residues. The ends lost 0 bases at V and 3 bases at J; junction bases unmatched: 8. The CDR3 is CSARDRGRPDYEQYF. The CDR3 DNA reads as TGCAGTGCTAGAGACCGCGGGAGACCAGACTACGAGCAGTACTTC.

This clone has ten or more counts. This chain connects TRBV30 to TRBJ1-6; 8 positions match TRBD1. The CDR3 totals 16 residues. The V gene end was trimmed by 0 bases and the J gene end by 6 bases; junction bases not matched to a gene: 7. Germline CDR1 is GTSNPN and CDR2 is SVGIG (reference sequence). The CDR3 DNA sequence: TGTGCCTGGAGTGTACCGGGAACAGGGGGTAATTCACCCCTCCACTTT. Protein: CAWSVPGTGGNSPLHF.

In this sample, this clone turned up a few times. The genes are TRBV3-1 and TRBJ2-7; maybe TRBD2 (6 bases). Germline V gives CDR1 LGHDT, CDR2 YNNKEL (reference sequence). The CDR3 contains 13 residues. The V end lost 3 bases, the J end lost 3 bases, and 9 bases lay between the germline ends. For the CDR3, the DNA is TGTGCCAGCAGCCAGACTAGGGACTACGAGCAGTACTTC. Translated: CASSQTRDYEQYF.

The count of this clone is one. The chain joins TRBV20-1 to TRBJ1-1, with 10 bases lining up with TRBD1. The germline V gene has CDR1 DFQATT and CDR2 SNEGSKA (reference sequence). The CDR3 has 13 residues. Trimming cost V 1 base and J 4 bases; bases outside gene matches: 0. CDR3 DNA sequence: TGCAGTGCTAGAGGGGACAGGGGCACTGAAGCTTTCTTT. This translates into CSARGDRGTEAFF.

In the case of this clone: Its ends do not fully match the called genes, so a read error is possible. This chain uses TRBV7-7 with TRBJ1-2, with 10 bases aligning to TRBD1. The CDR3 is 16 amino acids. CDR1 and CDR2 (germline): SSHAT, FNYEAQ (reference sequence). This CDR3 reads CASSCVVGTGDYGYTF. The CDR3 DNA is TGTGCTAGCAGCTGCGTAGTAGGGACAGGGGACTATGGCTACACCTTC.

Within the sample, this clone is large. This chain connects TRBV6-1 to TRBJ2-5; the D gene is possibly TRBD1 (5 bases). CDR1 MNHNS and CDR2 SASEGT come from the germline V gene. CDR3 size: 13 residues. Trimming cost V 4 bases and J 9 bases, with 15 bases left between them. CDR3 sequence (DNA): TGTGCCAGCAGTGTAAACTCGAAAGGGGCCCAGTACTTC. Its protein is CASSVNSKGAQYF.

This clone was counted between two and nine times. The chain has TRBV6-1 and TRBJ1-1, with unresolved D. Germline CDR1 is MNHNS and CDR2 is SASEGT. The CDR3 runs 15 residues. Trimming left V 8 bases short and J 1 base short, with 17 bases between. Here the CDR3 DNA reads TGTGCCAGCCCACCCCCTCCCCGAACGAACACTGAAGCTTTCTTT. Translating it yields CASPPPPRTNTEAFF.

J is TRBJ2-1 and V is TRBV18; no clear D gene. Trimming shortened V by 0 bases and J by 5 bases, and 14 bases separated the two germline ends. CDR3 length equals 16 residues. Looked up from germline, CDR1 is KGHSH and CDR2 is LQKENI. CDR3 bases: TGTGCCAGCTCACCACCGTGGTTAGAGGTTAACAATGAGCAGTTCTTC. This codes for CASSPPWLEVNNEQFF. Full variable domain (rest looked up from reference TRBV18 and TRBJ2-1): NAGVMQNPRHLVRRRGQEARLRCSPMKGHSHVYWYRQLPEEGLKFMVYLQKENIIDESGMPKERFSAEFPKEGPSILRIQQVVRGDSAAYFCASSPPWLEVNNEQFFGPGTRLTVL.

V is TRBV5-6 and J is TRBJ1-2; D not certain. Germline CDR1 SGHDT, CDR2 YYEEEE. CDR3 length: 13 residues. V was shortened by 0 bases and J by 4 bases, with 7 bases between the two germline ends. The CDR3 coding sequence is TGTGCCAGCAGCTTGGGGTCCTTCTATGGCTACACCTTC. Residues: CASSLGSFYGYTF.

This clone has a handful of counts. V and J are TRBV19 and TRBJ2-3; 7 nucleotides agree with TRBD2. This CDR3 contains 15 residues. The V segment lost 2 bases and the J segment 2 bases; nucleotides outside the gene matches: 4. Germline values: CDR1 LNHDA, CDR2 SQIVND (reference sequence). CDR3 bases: TGTGCCAGTAGTATAAGGGGACTACCCACAGATACGCAGTATTTT. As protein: CASSIRGLPTDTQYF. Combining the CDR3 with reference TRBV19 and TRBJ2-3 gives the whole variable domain DGGITQSPKYLFRKEGQNVTLSCEQNLNHDAMYWYRQDPGQGLRLIYYSQIVNDFQKGDIAEGYSVSREKKESFPLTVTSAQKNPTAFYLCASSIRGLPTDTQYFGPGTRLTVL.

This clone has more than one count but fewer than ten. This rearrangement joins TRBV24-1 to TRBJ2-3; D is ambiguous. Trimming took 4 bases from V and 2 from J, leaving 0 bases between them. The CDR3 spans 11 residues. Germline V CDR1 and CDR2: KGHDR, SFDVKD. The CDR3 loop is CATSDTDTQYF. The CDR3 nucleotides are TGTGCCACCAGTGACACAGATACGCAGTATTTT.

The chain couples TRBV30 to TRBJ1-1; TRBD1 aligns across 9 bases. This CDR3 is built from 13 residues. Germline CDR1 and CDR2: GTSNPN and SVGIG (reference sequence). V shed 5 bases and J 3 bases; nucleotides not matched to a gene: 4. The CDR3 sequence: CAWHRGRDTEAFF. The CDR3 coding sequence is TGTGCCTGGCACAGGGGGCGGGACACTGAAGCTTTCTTT.

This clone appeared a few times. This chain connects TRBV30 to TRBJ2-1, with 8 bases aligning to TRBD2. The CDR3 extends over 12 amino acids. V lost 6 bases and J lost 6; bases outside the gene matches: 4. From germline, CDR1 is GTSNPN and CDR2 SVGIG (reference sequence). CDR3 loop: CACKGTSNEQFF. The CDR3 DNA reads TGTGCCTGTAAGGGGACTAGCAATGAGCAGTTCTTC.

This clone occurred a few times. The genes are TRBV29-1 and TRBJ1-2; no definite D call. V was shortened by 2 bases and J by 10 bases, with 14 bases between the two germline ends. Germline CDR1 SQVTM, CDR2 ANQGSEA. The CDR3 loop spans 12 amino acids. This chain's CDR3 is CSVEYLPRAYTF. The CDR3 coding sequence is TGCAGCGTTGAATATCTGCCAAGGGCCTACACCTTC. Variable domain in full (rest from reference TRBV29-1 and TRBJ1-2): SAVISQKPSRDICQRGTSLTIQCQVDSQVTMMFWYRQQPGQSLTLIATANQGSEATYESGFVIDKFPISRPNLTFSTLTVSNMSPEDSSIYLCSVEYLPRAYTFGSGTRLTVV.

Here the CDR3 DNA reads TGTGCCAGTAGTATATCAGGGTTAAGTCCCGAGCAGTACTTC. Protein: CASSISGLSPEQYF. The J gene is TRBJ2-7, the V gene TRBV19, with a possible D match to TRBD1 (5 bases). This CDR3 has 14 residues. Germline CDR1 LNHDA, CDR2 SQIVND (reference sequence). V was trimmed by 2 bases and J by 6 bases, leaving 14 bases between them.

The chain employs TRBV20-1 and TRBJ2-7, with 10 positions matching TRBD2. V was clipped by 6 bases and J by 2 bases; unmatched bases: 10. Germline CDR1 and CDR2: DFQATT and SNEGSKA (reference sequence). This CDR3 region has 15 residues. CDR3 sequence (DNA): TGCAGTGCGATCCCTAGCGGGAGTTCAACCTACGAGCAGTACTTC. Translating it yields CSAIPSGSSTYEQYF.

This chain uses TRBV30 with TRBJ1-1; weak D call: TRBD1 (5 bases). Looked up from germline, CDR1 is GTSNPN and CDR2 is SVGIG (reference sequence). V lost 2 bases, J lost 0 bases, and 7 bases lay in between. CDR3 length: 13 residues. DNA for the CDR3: TGTGCCTGGAGTCGGGGGATGAACACTGAAGCTTTCTTT. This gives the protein CAWSRGMNTEAFF. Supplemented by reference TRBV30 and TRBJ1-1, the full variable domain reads SQTIHQWPATLVQPVGSPLSLECTVEGTSNPNLYWYRQAAGRGLQLLFYSVGIGQISSEVPQNLSASRPQDRQFILSSKKLLLSDSGFYLCAWSRGMNTEAFFGQGTRLTVV.

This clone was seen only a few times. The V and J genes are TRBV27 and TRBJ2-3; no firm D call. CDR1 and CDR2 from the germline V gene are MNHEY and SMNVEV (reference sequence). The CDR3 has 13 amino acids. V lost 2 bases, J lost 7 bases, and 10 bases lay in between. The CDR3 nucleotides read TGTGCCAGCAGTTTAAGCTTGGGGAATACGCAGTATTTT. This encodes CASSLSLGNTQYF.

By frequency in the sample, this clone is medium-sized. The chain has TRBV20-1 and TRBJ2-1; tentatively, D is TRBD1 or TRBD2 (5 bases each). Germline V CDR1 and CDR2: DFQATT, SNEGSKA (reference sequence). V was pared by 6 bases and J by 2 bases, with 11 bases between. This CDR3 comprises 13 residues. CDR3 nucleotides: TGCAGTGCGATCGGGACCCCCTACAATGAGCAGTTCTTC. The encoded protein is CSAIGTPYNEQFF.

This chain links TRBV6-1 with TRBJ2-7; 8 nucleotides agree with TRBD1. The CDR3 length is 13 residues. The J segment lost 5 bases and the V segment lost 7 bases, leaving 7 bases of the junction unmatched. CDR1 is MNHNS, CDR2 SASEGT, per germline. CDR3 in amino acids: CASIPGGGNEQYF. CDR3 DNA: TGTGCCAGCATCCCAGGGGGCGGGAACGAGCAGTACTTC.

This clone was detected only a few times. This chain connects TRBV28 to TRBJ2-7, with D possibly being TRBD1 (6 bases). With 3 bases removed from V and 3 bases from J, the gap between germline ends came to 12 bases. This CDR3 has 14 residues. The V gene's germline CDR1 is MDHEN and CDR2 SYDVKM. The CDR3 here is CASSLSNRVYEQYF. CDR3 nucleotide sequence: TGTGCCAGCAGTTTGTCGAACAGGGTCTACGAGCAGTACTTC.

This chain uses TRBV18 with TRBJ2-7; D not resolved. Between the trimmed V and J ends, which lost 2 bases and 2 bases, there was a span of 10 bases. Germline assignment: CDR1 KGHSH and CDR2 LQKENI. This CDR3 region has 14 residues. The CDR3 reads CASSPAAQTYEQYF. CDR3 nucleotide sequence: TGTGCCAGCTCACCAGCGGCACAGACCTACGAGCAGTACTTC.

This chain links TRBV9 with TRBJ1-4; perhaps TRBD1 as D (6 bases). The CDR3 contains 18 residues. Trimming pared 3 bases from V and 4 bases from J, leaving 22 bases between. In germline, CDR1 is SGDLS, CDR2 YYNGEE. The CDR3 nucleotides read TGTGCCAGCAGCGCTTCGCCCCTCATGGACAGCAATAATGAAAAACTGTTTTTT. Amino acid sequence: CASSASPLMDSNNEKLFF.